Listed below are T cell receptor beta chains from one sample, sequenced in a study of blood T cell repertoires in COVID-19. Assay: immunoSEQ multiplex PCR; the TCRdb copy retains only in-frame clones and omits some. The sample consists of about 88,000 clones, about 90% of them appearing once. The specimen was peripheral blood. These receptors all come from a male donor with acute or convalescent COVID-19. The CDR3 runs from the conserved cysteine through the conserved F or W. Fields, in order: D gene, J gene, clone size, V gene, CDR3 protein, CDR3 DNA. The D gene is left open where the match is weak. Size is stated for part of the rows, as once, few or many counts, or as a class when the clone is expanded.

>NA|TRBJ1-1|once|TRBV2
CASQRGTNMNTEAFF
TGTGCCAGCCAGCGGGGGACAAACATGAACACTGAAGCTTTCTTT
>NA|TRBJ1-6|NA|TRBV2
CASSERARAYNSPLHF
TGTGCCAGCAGTGAGCGGGCCCGGGCCTATAATTCACCCCTCCACTTT
>NA|TRBJ1-6|NA|TRBV7-8
CASSPGGGAIGPLHF
TGTGCCAGCAGCCCCGGGGGTGGGGCTATTGGACCCCTCCACTTT
>NA|TRBJ2-2|few|TRBV19
CASRARTDSLTGELFF
TGTGCCAGTAGAGCGAGGACAGACTCTCTCACCGGGGAGCTGTTTTTT
>NA|TRBJ2-1|NA|TRBV19
CASSRGARGNEQFF
TGTGCCAGTAGTCGGGGGGCTCGTGGTAATGAGCAGTTCTTC
>TRBD1|TRBJ1-1|NA|TRBV7-2
CASSLGRGRNTEAFF
TGTGCCAGCAGCTTAGGGAGGGGGCGAAACACTGAAGCTTTCTTT
>TRBD1|TRBJ2-7|NA|TRBV3-1/TRBV3-2
CASSPRDREYEQYF
TGTGCCAGCAGCCCCCGGGACAGGGAATACGAGCAGTACTTC
>TRBD1|TRBJ1-2|NA|TRBV10-3
CASRDRGGGTNYGYTF
TGTGCCAGCCGGGACAGGGGAGGGGGTACTAACTATGGCTACACCTTC
>NA|TRBJ2-1|NA|TRBV25-1
CASSAPQGPYNEQFF
TGTGCCAGCAGTGCCCCTCAGGGGCCATACAATGAGCAGTTCTTC
>NA|TRBJ1-4|NA|TRBV7-2
CASSLVGGDGEKLFF
TGTGCCAGCAGCTTAGTGGGGGGTGACGGTGAAAAACTGTTTTTT
>NA|TRBJ1-1|few|TRBV5-4
CASKAGGQGTEAFF
TGTGCCAGCAAGGCGGGGGGCCAAGGCACTGAAGCTTTCTTT
>TRBD1|TRBJ1-2|NA|TRBV19
CASSNVRLGQRDRRFYGYTF
TGTGCCAGTAGTAACGTGAGGCTTGGACAGCGGGACAGGAGATTTTATGGCTACACCTTC
>NA|TRBJ1-1|NA|TRBV6-6
CASSLDRSNTEAFF
TGTGCCAGCAGTCTCGACAGGAGTAACACTGAAGCTTTCTTT
>NA|TRBJ2-7|NA|TRBV12-2
CASRLVQGLAGGNEQYF
TGTGCAAGTCGCTTAGTTCAGGGTCTGGCGGGGGGCAACGAGCAGTACTTC
>TRBD1|TRBJ2-7|NA|TRBV29-1
CSVQDRGNDEQYF
TGCAGCGTACAGGACAGGGGAAATGACGAGCAGTACTTC
>NA|TRBJ1-5|NA|TRBV2
CASKRDEGQPQHF
TGTGCCAGCAAGCGGGACGAAGGTCAGCCCCAGCATTTT
>NA|TRBJ1-1|NA|TRBV7-2
CASSKQGMNTEAFF
TGTGCCAGCAGCAAACAGGGCATGAACACTGAAGCTTTCTTT
>NA|TRBJ1-1|NA|TRBV5-1
CASSTPGENTEAFF
TGCGCCAGCAGCACTCCCGGGGAGAACACTGAAGCTTTCTTT
>NA|TRBJ1-1|NA|TRBV7-2
CASSNDRFGGNTEAFF
TGTGCCAGCAGCAATGACAGATTCGGCGGGAACACTGAAGCTTTCTTT
>NA|TRBJ2-5|NA|TRBV3-1/TRBV3-2
CASSQADSIQETQYF
TGTGCCAGCAGCCAGGCCGACAGCATCCAAGAGACCCAGTACTTC
>TRBD1|TRBJ1-4|once|TRBV6-5
CASIRGTNEKLFF
TGTGCCAGCATCAGGGGGACTAATGAAAAACTGTTTTTT
>TRBD2|TRBJ2-1|NA|TRBV6-4
CASSESTSGGRQFF
TGTGCCAGCAGTGAATCGACTAGCGGGGGTCGGCAGTTCTTC
>NA|TRBJ1-3|NA|TRBV28
CASSLFLDSGNTIYF
TGTGCCAGCAGTTTGTTCCTAGACTCTGGAAACACCATATATTTT
>TRBD1|TRBJ2-7|NA|TRBV6-1
CASSEFPGTGGVGQYF
TGTGCCAGCAGTGAATTCCCCGGGACAGGGGGCGTTGGGCAGTACTTC
>NA|TRBJ2-1|once|TRBV5-1
CASSLTVEPNEQFF
TGCGCCAGCAGCCTGACAGTGGAGCCTAATGAGCAGTTCTTC
>TRBD1|TRBJ1-2|NA|TRBV2
CASSELGTGGTNYGYTF
TGTGCCAGCAGTGAACTCGGGACAGGGGGGACTAACTATGGCTACACCTTC
>NA|TRBJ2-7|NA|TRBV27
CASSQQGTYEQYF
TGTGCCAGCAGCCAACAGGGAACCTACGAGCAGTACTTC
>TRBD2|TRBJ2-7|NA|TRBV6-5
CASSYREDSYEQYF
TGTGCCAGCAGTTACCGGGAGGACTCCTACGAGCAGTACTTC
>TRBD2|TRBJ2-4|NA|TRBV5-1
CASSPGLAGSKNIQYF
TGCGCCAGCAGTCCGGGACTAGCGGGGTCCAAGAACATTCAGTACTTC
>TRBD1|TRBJ1-2|few|TRBV28
CASSLTGGLYGYTF
TGTGCCAGCAGTTTGACAGGGGGACTCTATGGCTACACCTTC
>TRBD2|TRBJ2-1|NA|TRBV9
CASSFRDYPADEQFF
TGTGCCAGCAGCTTCCGGGACTACCCGGCTGATGAGCAGTTCTTC
>NA|TRBJ2-7|once|TRBV11-2
CASSLVRSSYEQYF
TGTGCCAGCAGCTTAGTGAGGAGCTCCTACGAGCAGTACTTC
>TRBD1|TRBJ2-7|NA|TRBV30
CAWSPGQGASYEQYF
TGTGCCTGGAGCCCCGGGCAGGGGGCCTCCTACGAGCAGTACTTC
>TRBD2|TRBJ2-3|NA|TRBV7-2
CASSLGSGGASDTQYF
TGTGCCAGCAGCTTAGGCAGCGGGGGGGCCTCAGATACGCAGTATTTT
>NA|TRBJ1-3|NA|TRBV6-5
CASRARRGNTIYF
TGTGCCAGCAGGGCCAGGAGGGGAAACACCATATATTTT
>TRBD1|TRBJ1-4|NA|TRBV19
CASSPTRDSNEKLFF
TGTGCCAGTAGCCCAACCCGGGACAGTAATGAAAAACTGTTTTTT
>NA|TRBJ1-5|NA|TRBV13
CASSFGGSHQPQHF
TGTGCCAGCAGTTTCGGTGGTAGTCATCAGCCCCAGCATTTT
>NA|TRBJ1-5|NA|TRBV5-4
CASSLAGGLGPQHF
TGTGCCAGCAGCTTGGCCGGAGGGCTTGGGCCCCAGCATTTT
>TRBD1|TRBJ2-2|NA|TRBV5-1
CASSQGQYTGELFF
TGCGCCAGCAGCCAGGGACAGTACACCGGGGAGCTGTTTTTT
>TRBD1|TRBJ1-4|NA|TRBV7-9
CASSLEGTGDEKLFF
TGTGCCAGCAGCTTAGAAGGGACAGGGGATGAAAAACTGTTTTTT
>NA|TRBJ1-1|NA|TRBV3-1/TRBV3-2
CASSQDLHRATEAFF
TGTGCCAGCAGCCAAGATCTTCACAGGGCCACTGAAGCTTTCTTT
>NA|TRBJ2-1|NA|TRBV2
CASSAESVRGGEQFF
TGTGCCAGCAGTGCGGAGTCCGTCAGGGGTGGTGAGCAGTTCTTC
>NA|TRBJ2-3|NA|TRBV5-1
CASSLGQVPTDTQYF
TGCGCCAGCAGCTTGGGCCAGGTCCCCACAGATACGCAGTATTTT
>NA|TRBJ1-5|NA|TRBV30
CAWSVNGRPQHF
TGTGCCTGGAGTGTGAATGGGCGGCCCCAGCATTTT
>NA|TRBJ1-3|NA|TRBV6-5
CASSPNRVNTIYF
TGTGCCAGCAGCCCCAACAGGGTGAACACCATATATTTT